The 26 T cell receptor beta chains listed next were all sequenced from one sample in a study of T cell repertoires in cytomegalovirus infection. No antigen is known for these receptors. From the reads, TCRdb called clonotypes with MiXCR, one entry per CDR3 protein. This sample yields some 920,000 distinct CDR3 sequences, of which roughly 30% are seen a single time; over 13% belongs to the top ten. The input for sequencing was cultured CD8+ T cells from PBMCs, taken from culture after CMV antigen stimulation. These receptors came from a human donor in good health (CMV status not recorded). Some clones in this sample may be carry-over from other donors' samples.

This rearrangement joins TRBV9 to TRBJ2-1, with D possibly matching TRBD2 (6 bases). The V gene lost 0 bases and the J gene lost 10 bases, with 20 bases spanning the gap. Germline loops: CDR1 SGDLS, CDR2 YYNGEE. This CDR3 region has 16 residues. The CDR3 sequence is CASSVAFQGLVTEQFF. The CDR3 nucleotides read TGTGCCAGCAGCGTAGCCTTCCAGGGACTGGTAACGGAGCAGTTCTTC. The full variable domain, completed using reference TRBV9 and TRBJ2-1, is DSGVTQTPKHLITATGQRVTLRCSPRSGDLSVYWYQQSLDQGLQFLIQYYNGEERAKGNILERFSAQQFPDLHSELNLSSLELGDSALYFCASSVAFQGLVTEQFFGPGTRLTVL.

The chain combines TRBV5-1 with TRBJ2-1; TRBD1 agrees at 8 bases. In germline, CDR1 is SGHRS, CDR2 YFSETQ. The CDR3 contains 16 residues. The J segment lost 8 bases and the V segment lost 4 bases, leaving 14 bases of the junction unmatched. In nucleotides, the CDR3 is TGCGCCAGCAGCCCAGGGGACAGGAGGGCCTGGCATGAGCAGTTCTTC. Protein product: CASSPGDRRAWHEQFF.

The chain combines TRBV7-9 with TRBJ1-3; no firm D call. V shed 1 base and J shed 5 bases, with 3 bases lying between them. Germline lookup yields CDR1 SEHNR and CDR2 FQNEAQ (reference sequence). The CDR3 covers 12 residues. In nucleotides, the CDR3 is TGTGCCAGCAGCTTAGAACGAAACACCATATATTTT. Protein: CASSLERNTIYF.

As regards this clonotype: This may come from a read error, since a much larger clone is one base off. The V call is TRBV7-8, the J call TRBJ2-2, with 7 bases matching TRBD1. From germline, CDR1 is SGHVS and CDR2 FQNEAQ. The CDR3 extends over 13 amino acids. CDR3 sequence reads: CASSRDSTRELFF. CDR3 DNA: TGTGCCAGCAGCCGGGACAGCACCAGGGAGCTGTTTTTT.

The chain employs TRBV12-3 or TRBV12-4 and TRBJ2-1; D call uncertain. The CDR3 has 13 residues. Between the trimmed V and J ends, which lost 5 bases and 8 bases, there was a span of 13 bases. CDR3 in DNA: TGTGCCAGCAGTCCCCCGCGAGGCGATGAGCAGTTCTTC. As protein: CASSPPRGDEQFF.

In this sample, this clonotype turned up a few times. The chain carries TRBV7-8 and TRBJ2-3; the D gene is possibly TRBD1 (5 bases). Trimming left V 4 bases short and J 0 bases short, with 14 bases between. Per the germline V gene, CDR1 is SGHVS and CDR2 is FQNEAQ. The CDR3 has 16 residues. The CDR3 is CASSSRQRSSTDTQYF. The CDR3 region has the DNA TGTGCCAGCAGCTCCAGACAGAGGTCTAGCACAGATACGCAGTATTTT.

The table lists this clonotype with a few counts. This sequence joins TRBV7-4 and TRBJ1-4, with 7 bases that match TRBD1. The V gene end was trimmed by 3 bases and the J gene end by 7 bases; junction bases not matched to a gene: 8. The germline CDR1 and CDR2 sequences are SGHVT and SQSDAQ. This CDR3 region has 15 residues. DNA of the CDR3: TGTGCCAGCAGCTTTTGGACAGGTGGAGGTGAAAAACTGTTTTTT. It codes for CASSFWTGGGEKLFF.

J is TRBJ1-6 and V is TRBV19; D gene unclear. CDR1 LNHDA and CDR2 SQIVND come from the germline V gene (reference sequence). CDR3 length: 13 amino acids. Trimming took 3 bases from V and 6 from J, leaving 6 bases between them. The CDR3 DNA follows: TGTGCCAGTAGTATCAACGGTAATTCACCCCTCCACTTT. Translating gives CASSINGNSPLHF.

This clonotype was seen repeatedly, ten times or more. V usage is TRBV7-2 and J usage is TRBJ1-6; D uncertain. Trimming shortened V by 3 bases and J by 2 bases, and 11 bases separated the two germline ends. Germline V gives CDR1 SGHTA, CDR2 FQGNSA. The CDR3 sequence is 16 residues long. DNA of the CDR3: TGTGCCAGCAGCTTGGGGTCCGGCACCTATAATTCACCCCTCCACTTT. Amino acid sequence: CASSLGSGTYNSPLHF.

The chain combines TRBV4-1 with TRBJ2-5; 8 bases align to TRBD1. CDR1 is MGHRA and CDR2 is YSYEKL in the germline V gene. This CDR3 has 15 amino acids. J was trimmed by 5 bases and V by 0 bases; bases with no gene match: 5. CDR3 nucleotide sequence: TGCGCCAGCAGCCAAGATCCAGGGGGCGAGGAGACCCAGTACTTC. Protein product: CASSQDPGGEETQYF.

Many counts were recorded for this clonotype. The CDR3 spells CASSRTGFSSNQPQHF. CDR3 sequence (DNA): TGTGCCAGCAGCCGGACAGGGTTTTCGAGCAATCAGCCCCAGCATTTT. This chain uses TRBV7-2 with TRBJ1-5, with 8 bases that match TRBD1. Germline V gene sequence: CDR1 SGHTA, CDR2 FQGNSA. J lost 1 base, V lost 5 bases, and 7 bases had no gene match. The length of the CDR3 is 16 residues.

The chain uses TRBV6-6 and TRBJ2-1; TRBD1 matches at 7 bases. Germline lookup yields CDR1 MNHNY and CDR2 SVGAGI (reference sequence). J lost 3 bases, V lost 2 bases, and 7 bases had no gene match. The CDR3 has 16 residues. CDR3 sequence (DNA): TGTGCCAGCAGTTACGGGACAGCTGAAATCTACAATGAGCAGTTCTTC. This codes for CASSYGTAEIYNEQFF.

The V call is TRBV19, the J call TRBJ2-7, with 8 bases that match TRBD1. The V and J ends lost 5 bases and 0 bases, in that order; junction bases with no gene match: 6. This CDR3 contains 15 residues. In germline, CDR1 is LNHDA, CDR2 SQIVND (reference sequence). The CDR3 bases are TGTGCCAGTAGTGCGGGACAGGTGAGCTCCTACGAGCAGTACTTC. Translated, it gives CASSAGQVSSYEQYF. Full variable domain (missing parts from reference TRBV19 and TRBJ2-7): DGGITQSPKYLFRKEGQNVTLSCEQNLNHDAMYWYRQDPGQGLRLIYYSQIVNDFQKGDIAEGYSVSREKKESFPLTVTSAQKNPTAFYLCASSAGQVSSYEQYFGPGTRLTVT.

This clonotype has at least ten counts. CDR3 amino acids: CASSLGTAKEQYV. The CDR3 region has the DNA TGTGCCAGCAGCTTAGGGACGGCGAAAGAGCAGTACGTC. V usage is TRBV7-9 and J usage is TRBJ2-7; D remains ambiguous. The length of the CDR3 is 13 residues. CDR1 is SEHNR and CDR2 is FQNEAQ in the germline V gene (reference sequence). Trimming removed 1 base from V and 7 bases from J, with 11 bases in between.

J is TRBJ1-2 and V is TRBV2, with 10 bases aligning to TRBD1. The CDR3 loop spans 16 amino acids. Germline-derived CDR1 and CDR2 are SNHLY and FYNNEI. Trimming took 1 base from V and 5 from J; bases not matched to a gene: 7. This chain's CDR3 is CASSEVQTGGSYGYTF. CDR3 DNA: TGTGCCAGCAGTGAAGTACAGACAGGGGGCTCGTATGGCTACACCTTC.

Regarding this clonotype: A read error is possible here, since a much larger clone lies one base away. CDR3 bases: TGTGTCAGCAGCTTAGCGCCCTTCGAGCAGTACGTC. Translating it yields CVSSLAPFEQYV. V usage is TRBV7-9 and J usage is TRBJ2-7; TRBD2 might be the D (5 bases). Germline V CDR1 and CDR2: SEHNR, FQNEAQ (reference sequence). This CDR3 spans 12 amino acids.

This chain connects TRBV7-8 to TRBJ2-2; 8 bases line up with TRBD1. The CDR3 is 14 residues long. V shed 5 bases, J shed 5 bases, and the junction held 4 bases outside the gene matches. CDR1 SGHVS and CDR2 FQNEAQ come from the germline V gene. In DNA, the CDR3 is TGTGCCAGCAGCCGGGACAGGCGGACCGGGGAGCTGTTTTTT. This encodes CASSRDRRTGELFF.

This clonotype occurred a few times. The chain is built from TRBV4-1 and TRBJ1-4, with D uncertain. This CDR3 comprises 15 residues. The germline V gene has CDR1 MGHRA and CDR2 YSYEKL. Trimming pared 8 bases from V and 6 bases from J, leaving 19 bases between. The CDR3 bases are TGCGCCAGCCGACCCGTGGGAAACGGGCATGAAAAACTGTTTTTT. Encoded protein: CASRPVGNGHEKLFF.

In the case of this clonotype: One end of the junction varies from germline; a read error may be responsible. The rearrangement links TRBV7-3 to TRBJ1-1; 7 nucleotides match TRBD1. CDR3 length equals 15 residues. Germline values: CDR1 SGHTA, CDR2 FQGTGA. This chain's CDR3 is CASRLNAGQGAEAFF. CDR3 in DNA: TGTGCCAGCAGATTAAATGCGGGGCAGGGGGCTGAAGCTTTCTTT.

The chain is built from TRBV27 and TRBJ2-1; D is possibly TRBD1 or TRBD2 (5 bases each). Germline CDR1 and CDR2: MNHEY and SMNVEV (reference sequence). This CDR3 comprises 15 residues. The V end was cut by 2 bases, the J end by 7 bases, with 15 bases between. The CDR3 protein is CASSLGTQPRNEQFF. The CDR3 bases are TGTGCCAGCAGTTTAGGGACCCAACCGCGGAATGAGCAGTTCTTC.

The J gene is TRBJ1-2, the V gene TRBV6-1, with a possible D match to TRBD1 (5 bases). Per the germline V gene, CDR1 is MNHNS and CDR2 is SASEGT. The CDR3 length is 13 residues. Trimming cost V 5 bases and J 6 bases, with 13 bases left between them. CDR3 bases: TGTGCCAGCAGTCTAGGGCCGGACAATGGCTACACCTTC. Its translation: CASSLGPDNGYTF.

This clonotype was counted only a few times. The rearrangement uses TRBV20-1 and TRBJ1-5; TRBD1 matches 9 bases. The junction had 7 bases not matched to a gene; V was cut back by 6 bases and J by 4 bases. The V gene's germline CDR1 is DFQATT and CDR2 SNEGSKA (reference sequence). CDR3 length equals 14 residues. CDR3 in DNA: TGCAGTGCCGTAACAGGGGGCTGGAATCAGCCCCAGCATTTT. Translated, it gives CSAVTGGWNQPQHF.

Ten or more counts support this clonotype. The chain is built from TRBV7-2 and TRBJ2-1, with D perhaps matching TRBD2 (6 bases). CDR1 is SGHTA, CDR2 FQGNSA, per germline. Trimming left V 5 bases short and J 0 bases short, with 17 bases between. The CDR3 is 17 amino acids. The chain's CDR3 is CASSQGPGESSYNEQFF. CDR3 sequence (DNA): TGTGCCAGCAGCCAAGGGCCGGGGGAGAGCTCCTACAATGAGCAGTTCTTC.

This chain connects TRBV29-1 to TRBJ2-5, with TRBD2 matching 9 bases. The CDR3 extends over 16 amino acids. Germline CDR1 and CDR2: SQVTM and ANQGSEA. V shed 1 base, J shed 5 bases, and the junction held 11 bases outside the gene matches. CDR3 bases: TGCAGCGTTGAAGTAGTCGGCGGGGGGGTATATGAGACCCAGTACTTC. As protein: CSVEVVGGGVYETQYF.

V and J are TRBV19 and TRBJ1-5, with 9 bases identical to TRBD1. The CDR3 totals 15 residues. The germline gives CDR1 LNHDA, CDR2 SQIVND (reference sequence). J was trimmed by 1 base and V by 7 bases; bases with no gene match: 5. The CDR3 sequence is CASTTQGASNQPQHF. CDR3 bases: TGTGCCAGTACCACACAGGGGGCAAGCAATCAGCCCCAGCATTTT.

This chain links TRBV28 with TRBJ2-3, with D unclear. Between the trimmed V and J ends, which lost 4 bases and 4 bases, there was a span of 12 bases. The V gene's germline CDR1 is MDHEN and CDR2 SYDVKM. The CDR3 covers 14 residues. CDR3 protein: CASSSLTTSDTQYF. The CDR3 coding sequence is TGTGCCAGCAGTTCCCTTACTACCTCAGATACGCAGTATTTT.